This TCR beta chain was documented in a study of cytomegalovirus exposure and HLA in healthy donors. Broader study findings: CMV serostatus was the only recorded immune exposure for donors.

60 Vbeta and 13 Jbeta primers were used in PCR. The protocol was immunoSEQ multiplex PCR, while the TCRdb copy is restricted to in-frame clones and leaves out a portion. The data hold 100,000 to 150,000 clones, with more than 65% observed a single time. Note on this clone: Its target is unknown.

This TCR was sampled from a woman in her thirties or forties in good health and CMV-seropositive. Sequenced: PBMCs.

CDR3 loop: CASSRTSGSTDTQYF. The CDR3 DNA sequence: TGTGCCAGCAGTAGGACTAGCGGAAGCACAGATACGCAGTATTTT. This chain links TRBV6-1 with TRBJ2-3; 10 nucleotides align to TRBD2. CDR3 length equals 15 residues. CDR1 and CDR2 (germline): MNHNS, SASEGT. The V and J ends lost 5 bases and 0 bases, in that order; junction bases with no gene match: 2.